These T cell receptor beta chains were read from a single sample in a study of CD8 T cells in Susac syndrome. One entry per CDR3 protein, called by TCRdb with MiXCR from the immunoSEQ multiplex PCR reads. The sample consists of approximately 230,000 distinct CDR3 sequences, approximately 92% of them appearing once. Sequenced input: CD4+ T cells from PBMCs. The receptors stem from a human donor with multiple sclerosis. Each CDR3 is given with its conserved first and last residue. The D gene is left open where the match is weak. Size values are once, few and many counts, or a class for expanded clones, and some rows have none.

clone_size: NA; d_call: NA; j_call: TRBJ1-2; v_call: TRBV29-1; cdr3_aa: CSVEGVDYGYTF; cdr3_nt: TGCAGCGTTGAAGGGGTCGACTATGGCTACACCTTC
clone_size: NA; d_call: NA; j_call: TRBJ1-2; v_call: TRBV19; cdr3_aa: CASSPQVSGFYGYTF; cdr3_nt: TGTGCCAGTAGTCCTCAGGTGTCGGGCTTCTATGGCTACACCTTC
clone_size: NA; d_call: TRBD1; j_call: TRBJ1-5; v_call: TRBV19; cdr3_aa: CASRDRGQNQPQHF; cdr3_nt: TGTGCCAGTAGGGACAGGGGGCAGAATCAGCCCCAGCATTTT
clone_size: NA; d_call: TRBD1; j_call: TRBJ1-4; v_call: TRBV5-1; cdr3_aa: CASSPRQGGKLFF; cdr3_nt: TGCGCCAGCAGCCCGAGACAGGGTGGAAAACTGTTTTTT
clone_size: NA; d_call: NA; j_call: TRBJ2-6; v_call: TRBV28; cdr3_aa: CASGYLSGANVLTF; cdr3_nt: TGTGCCAGCGGGTACCTCTCTGGGGCCAACGTCCTGACTTTC
clone_size: NA; d_call: NA; j_call: TRBJ1-1; v_call: TRBV12-3/TRBV12-4; cdr3_aa: CASSRGGWNTEAFF; cdr3_nt: TGTGCCAGCAGCCGCGGGGGGTGGAACACTGAAGCTTTCTTT
clone_size: NA; d_call: NA; j_call: TRBJ2-4; v_call: TRBV4-1; cdr3_aa: CASSHLSSLAKNIQYF; cdr3_nt: TGCGCCAGCAGCCACCTATCGAGCCTAGCCAAAAACATTCAGTACTTC
clone_size: NA; d_call: NA; j_call: TRBJ2-2; v_call: TRBV12-3/TRBV12-4; cdr3_aa: CASSLTGTGELFF; cdr3_nt: TGTGCCAGCAGTTTAACCGGGACCGGGGAGCTGTTTTTT
clone_size: NA; d_call: NA; j_call: TRBJ2-1; v_call: TRBV12-3/TRBV12-4; cdr3_aa: CASSLAYAGLDYNEQFF; cdr3_nt: TGTGCCAGCAGTTTAGCGTATGCGGGACTCGATTACAATGAGCAGTTCTTC
clone_size: NA; d_call: NA; j_call: TRBJ1-4; v_call: TRBV29-1; cdr3_aa: CSVGGGSDEKLFF; cdr3_nt: TGCAGCGTTGGGGGAGGGTCGGACGAAAAACTGTTTTTT
clone_size: NA; d_call: NA; j_call: TRBJ2-1; v_call: TRBV20-1; cdr3_aa: CSARDRGSYNEQFF; cdr3_nt: TGCAGTGCTAGAGATCGGGGCTCCTACAATGAGCAGTTCTTC
clone_size: NA; d_call: TRBD2; j_call: TRBJ2-1; v_call: TRBV7-6; cdr3_aa: CASSLATSGGYEQFF; cdr3_nt: TGTGCCAGCAGCTTAGCGACTAGCGGGGGGTATGAGCAGTTCTTC
clone_size: NA; d_call: NA; j_call: TRBJ1-1; v_call: TRBV28; cdr3_aa: CATKGGDHAKAFF; cdr3_nt: TGTGCCACCAAGGGAGGGGACCACGCTAAAGCTTTCTTT
clone_size: once; d_call: TRBD2; j_call: TRBJ2-5; v_call: TRBV20-1; cdr3_aa: CSASPSRPSGAWYQETQYF; cdr3_nt: TGCAGTGCTAGCCCATCTCGGCCTAGCGGAGCGTGGTACCAAGAGACCCAGTACTTC
clone_size: NA; d_call: TRBD2; j_call: TRBJ2-3; v_call: TRBV4-1; cdr3_aa: CASRLAGEDTQYF; cdr3_nt: TGCGCCAGCAGACTAGCGGGGGAAGATACGCAGTATTTT
clone_size: NA; d_call: NA; j_call: TRBJ1-4; v_call: TRBV27; cdr3_aa: CASRKTGFGGEKLFF; cdr3_nt: TGTGCCAGCAGGAAAACAGGGTTTGGTGGTGAAAAACTGTTTTTT
clone_size: once; d_call: NA; j_call: TRBJ1-2; v_call: TRBV30; cdr3_aa: CAWSGGAGYTF; cdr3_nt: TGTGCCTGGAGTGGGGGGGCCGGCTACACCTTC
clone_size: NA; d_call: NA; j_call: TRBJ1-6; v_call: TRBV5-1; cdr3_aa: CASSYSGTGNSPLHF; cdr3_nt: TGCGCCAGCAGCTACTCCGGGACTGGCAATTCACCCCTCCACTTT
clone_size: NA; d_call: TRBD1; j_call: TRBJ1-5; v_call: TRBV19; cdr3_aa: CASSMNRQGGQPQHF; cdr3_nt: TGTGCCAGTAGTATGAACCGACAGGGTGGTCAGCCCCAGCATTTT
clone_size: NA; d_call: TRBD2; j_call: TRBJ2-1; v_call: TRBV5-6; cdr3_aa: CASTWEGRSYNEQFF; cdr3_nt: TGTGCCAGCACCTGGGAGGGCCGCTCCTACAATGAGCAGTTCTTC
clone_size: NA; d_call: TRBD2; j_call: TRBJ2-7; v_call: TRBV28; cdr3_aa: CASSLPGTSGVRYEQYF; cdr3_nt: TGTGCCAGCAGTTTACCCGGGACTAGCGGAGTCCGGTACGAGCAGTACTTC
clone_size: NA; d_call: NA; j_call: TRBJ1-1; v_call: TRBV29-1; cdr3_aa: CSVVVRMNTEAFF; cdr3_nt: TGCAGCGTTGTGGTCAGAATGAACACTGAAGCTTTTTTT
clone_size: NA; d_call: TRBD1; j_call: TRBJ2-2; v_call: TRBV2; cdr3_aa: CASRGQVNTGELFF; cdr3_nt: TGTGCCAGCAGGGGACAGGTGAACACCGGGGAGCTGTTTTTT
clone_size: NA; d_call: NA; j_call: TRBJ2-7; v_call: TRBV11-2; cdr3_aa: CASSLDRTSYEQYF; cdr3_nt: TGTGCCAGCAGCTTAGACAGGACTTCCTACGAGCAGTACTTC
clone_size: NA; d_call: TRBD1; j_call: TRBJ2-4; v_call: TRBV20-1; cdr3_aa: CSVNLDRGLAKNIQYF; cdr3_nt: TGCAGTGTCAACCTGGACAGGGGTCTAGCCAAAAACATTCAGTACTTC
clone_size: once; d_call: NA; j_call: TRBJ2-4; v_call: TRBV20-1; cdr3_aa: CSARDPAPAKNIQYF; cdr3_nt: TGCAGTGCTAGAGATCCGGCACCAGCCAAAAACATTCAGTACTTC
clone_size: NA; d_call: TRBD1; j_call: TRBJ1-1; v_call: TRBV12-3/TRBV12-4; cdr3_aa: CASSRQGVTEAFF; cdr3_nt: TGTGCCAGCAGTAGACAGGGGGTTACTGAAGCTTTCTTT
clone_size: NA; d_call: NA; j_call: TRBJ2-5; v_call: TRBV19; cdr3_aa: CASSDSPKSPQYF; cdr3_nt: TGTGCCAGTAGCGACAGCCCGAAGTCGCCCCAGTACTTC
clone_size: NA; d_call: TRBD1; j_call: TRBJ1-5; v_call: TRBV12-3/TRBV12-4; cdr3_aa: CASSFKGASNQPQHF; cdr3_nt: TGTGCCAGCAGTTTTAAGGGGGCGAGCAATCAGCCCCAGCATTTT
clone_size: NA; d_call: NA; j_call: TRBJ2-4; v_call: TRBV29-1; cdr3_aa: CSVEGSGRNIQYF; cdr3_nt: TGCAGCGTTGAAGGGAGTGGTCGAAACATTCAGTACTTC
clone_size: NA; d_call: TRBD2; j_call: TRBJ2-3; v_call: TRBV29-1; cdr3_aa: CSVETSGGYTDTQYF; cdr3_nt: TGCAGCGTTGAGACTAGCGGGGGCTACACAGATACGCAGTATTTT
clone_size: NA; d_call: NA; j_call: TRBJ2-3; v_call: TRBV6-2/TRBV6-3; cdr3_aa: CASSQGPGVSTQYF; cdr3_nt: TGTGCCAGCAGTCAAGGACCGGGTGTGAGTACGCAGTATTTT
clone_size: NA; d_call: TRBD1; j_call: TRBJ2-2; v_call: TRBV11-2; cdr3_aa: CASSFSGTGFTGELFF; cdr3_nt: TGTGCCAGCAGCTTTTCCGGGACAGGGTTCACCGGGGAGCTGTTTTTT
clone_size: NA; d_call: NA; j_call: TRBJ2-5; v_call: TRBV12-3/TRBV12-4; cdr3_aa: CASSFQGRAETQYF; cdr3_nt: TGTGCCAGCAGTTTTCAGGGGCGAGCAGAGACCCAGTACTTC
clone_size: once; d_call: NA; j_call: TRBJ2-3; v_call: TRBV18; cdr3_aa: CASSPMNFGGITDTQYF; cdr3_nt: TGTGCCAGCTCACCAATGAATTTTGGGGGAATCACAGATACGCAGTATTTT
clone_size: NA; d_call: NA; j_call: TRBJ1-2; v_call: TRBV5-1; cdr3_aa: CASSWADNYGYTF; cdr3_nt: TGCGCCAGCAGCTGGGCAGATAACTATGGCTACACCTTC
clone_size: NA; d_call: NA; j_call: TRBJ1-2; v_call: TRBV24-1; cdr3_aa: CATSDLGQGHGYTF; cdr3_nt: TGTGCCACCAGTGATTTGGGTCAGGGCCATGGCTACACCTTC
clone_size: NA; d_call: TRBD1; j_call: TRBJ1-1; v_call: TRBV5-1; cdr3_aa: CASSYGTGYGTEAFF; cdr3_nt: TGCGCCAGCAGCTACGGGACAGGGTACGGGACTGAAGCTTTCTTT
clone_size: NA; d_call: TRBD1; j_call: TRBJ1-2; v_call: TRBV29-1; cdr3_aa: CSGDSGDF; cdr3_nt: TGCAGCGGGGACAGTGGGGACTTC
clone_size: NA; d_call: TRBD1; j_call: TRBJ1-3; v_call: TRBV18; cdr3_aa: CASSHLRGQGRNTIYF; cdr3_nt: TGTGCCAGCTCACACCTGCGCGGACAGGGGAGAAACACCATATATTTT
clone_size: NA; d_call: NA; j_call: TRBJ1-2; v_call: TRBV30; cdr3_aa: CAWSSTGAGGYTF; cdr3_nt: TGTGCCTGGAGTTCGACAGGTGCCGGCGGCTACACCTTC
clone_size: NA; d_call: NA; j_call: TRBJ1-1; v_call: TRBV19; cdr3_aa: CASSILGANTEAFF; cdr3_nt: TGTGCCAGTAGTATACTGGGGGCGAACACTGAAGCTTTCTTT